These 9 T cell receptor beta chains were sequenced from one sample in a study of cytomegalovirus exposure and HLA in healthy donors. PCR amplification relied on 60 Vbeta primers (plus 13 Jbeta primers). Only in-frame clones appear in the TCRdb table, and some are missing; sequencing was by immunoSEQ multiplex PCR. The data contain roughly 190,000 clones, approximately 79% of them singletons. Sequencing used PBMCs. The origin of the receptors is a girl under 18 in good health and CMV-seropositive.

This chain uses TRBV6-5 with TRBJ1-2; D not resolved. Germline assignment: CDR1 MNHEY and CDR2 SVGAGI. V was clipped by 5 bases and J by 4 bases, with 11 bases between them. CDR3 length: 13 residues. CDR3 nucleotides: TGTGCCAGCAGTAGACCCGGGAGCTATGGCTACACCTTC. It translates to CASSRPGSYGYTF.

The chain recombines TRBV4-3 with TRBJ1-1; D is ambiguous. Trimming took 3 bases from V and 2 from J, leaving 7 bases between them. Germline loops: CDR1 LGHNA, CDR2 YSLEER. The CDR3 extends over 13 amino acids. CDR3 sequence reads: CASSQVTNTEAFF. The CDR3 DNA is TGCGCCAGCAGCCAGGTCACAAACACTGAAGCTTTCTTT.

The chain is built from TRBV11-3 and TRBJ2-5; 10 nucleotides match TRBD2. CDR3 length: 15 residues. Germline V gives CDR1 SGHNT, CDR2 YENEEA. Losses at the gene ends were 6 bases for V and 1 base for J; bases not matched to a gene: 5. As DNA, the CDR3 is TGTGCCAGCAGTGCCCTAGCGGGGGCCCAAGAGACCCAGTACTTC. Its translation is CASSALAGAQETQYF.

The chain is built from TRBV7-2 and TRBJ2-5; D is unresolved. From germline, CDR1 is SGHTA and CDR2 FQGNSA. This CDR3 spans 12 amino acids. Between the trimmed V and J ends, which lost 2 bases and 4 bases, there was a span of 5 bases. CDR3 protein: CASSLTRETQYF. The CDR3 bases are TGTGCCAGCAGCTTAACCAGAGAGACCCAGTACTTC. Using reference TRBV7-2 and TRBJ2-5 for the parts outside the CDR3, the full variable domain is GAGVSQSPSNKVTEKGKDVELRCDPISGHTALYWYRQSLGQGLEFLIYFQGNSAPDKSGLPSDRFSAERTGGSVSTLTIQRTQQEDSAVYLCASSLTRETQYFGPGTRLLVL.

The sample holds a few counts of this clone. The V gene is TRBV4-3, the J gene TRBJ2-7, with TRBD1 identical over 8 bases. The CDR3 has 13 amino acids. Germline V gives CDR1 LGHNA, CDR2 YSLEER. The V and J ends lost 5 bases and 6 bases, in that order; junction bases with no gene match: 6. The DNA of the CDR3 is TGCGCCAGCAGCTATCAGGGGGCGGGCGAGCAGTACTTC. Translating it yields CASSYQGAGEQYF.

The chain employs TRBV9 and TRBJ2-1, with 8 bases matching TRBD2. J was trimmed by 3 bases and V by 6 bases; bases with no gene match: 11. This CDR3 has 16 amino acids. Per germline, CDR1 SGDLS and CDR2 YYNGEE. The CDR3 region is CASTLMGAGGYNEQFF. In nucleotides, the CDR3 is TGTGCCAGCACCCTAATGGGGGCGGGGGGCTACAATGAGCAGTTCTTC.

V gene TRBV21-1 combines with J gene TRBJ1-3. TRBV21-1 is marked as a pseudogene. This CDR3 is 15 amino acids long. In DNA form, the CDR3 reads TGTGCCAGCAGCAAATTCCCGGAGGAGGGAAACACCATATATTTT. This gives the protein CASSKFPEEGNTIYF.

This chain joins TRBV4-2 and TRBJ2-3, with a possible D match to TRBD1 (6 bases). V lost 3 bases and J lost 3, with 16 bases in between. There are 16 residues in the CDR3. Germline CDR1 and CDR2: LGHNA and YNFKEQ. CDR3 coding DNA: TGTGCCAGCAGCCATCCGGGCTGGCAGGGGACAGATACGCAGTATTTT. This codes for CASSHPGWQGTDTQYF.

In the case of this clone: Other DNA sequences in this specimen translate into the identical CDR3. CDR3: CASSLGQANTEAFF. CDR3 in DNA: TGTGCCAGCAGCTTAGGACAGGCGAACACTGAAGCTTTCTTT. The chain recombines TRBV7-9 with TRBJ1-1; a weak D match, TRBD1 (6 bases). Germline values: CDR1 SEHNR, CDR2 FQNEAQ (reference sequence). The CDR3 has 14 residues. V gave up 1 base and J gave up 1 base, with 7 bases separating them.